These 26 T cell receptor beta chains came from one sample sequenced in a study of CD8 T cells in ankylosing spondylitis (dated by TCRdb to 2016 to 2017). The library relied on 5' RACE. Sequencing used an Illumina HiSeq 2500. Clones were called with MiXCR by TCRdb after fastp trimmed the public reads at Q25, and only in-frame beta chains were retained. For every CDR3 protein sequence, its rows merge into one entry that carries the most common genes and DNA. The sample yields some 46,000 distinct CDR3 sequences; 9.5% to 12% were counted once. The ten largest clones capture 1.1% to 1.5% of the sample. Sequencing was carried out using blood, either unsorted or a sorted T cell fraction (not recorded which). Source of these receptors: a male donor with ankylosing spondylitis or in good health (not recorded which).

This chain uses TRBV7-8 with TRBJ1-5; unclear D gene. CDR3 length: 13 amino acids. CDR1 and CDR2 from the germline V gene are SGHVS and FQNEAQ. V gave up 2 bases and J gave up 6 bases, with 8 bases separating them. CDR3 sequence (DNA): TGTGCCAGCAGCTTACCGGGATCTCAGCCCCAGCATTTT. It codes for CASSLPGSQPQHF. The full variable domain, its missing parts supplied by reference TRBV7-8 and TRBJ1-5, is GAGVSQSPRYKVAKRGQDVALRCDPISGHVSLFWYQQALGQGPEFLTYFQNEAQLDKSGLPSDRFFAERPEGSVSTLKIQRTQQEDSAVYLCASSLPGSQPQHFGDGTRLSIL.

This clonotype showed up many times. This chain links TRBV5-1 with TRBJ1-3, with 8 bases matching TRBD1. This CDR3 is built from 18 residues. V was clipped by 0 bases and J by 0 bases; unmatched bases: 8. Germline values: CDR1 SGHRS, CDR2 YFSETQ. The CDR3 loop is CASSLAVGDRRSGNTIYF. CDR3 DNA: TGCGCCAGCAGCTTGGCCGTTGGGGACAGGCGCTCTGGAAACACCATATATTTT.

This clonotype was seen ten or more times. The chain couples TRBV20-1 to TRBJ2-3; D is undetermined. Trimming removed 4 bases from V and 2 bases from J, with 7 bases in between. The CDR3 consists of 12 residues. Germline CDR1 is DFQATT and CDR2 is SNEGSKA (reference sequence). CDR3 in amino acids: CSANAVTDTQYF. DNA of the CDR3: TGCAGTGCTAATGCGGTCACAGATACGCAGTATTTT.

This clonotype is medium-sized by share. This chain uses TRBV29-1 with TRBJ2-1; tentatively, D is TRBD1 (6 bases). Per the germline V gene, CDR1 is SQVTM and CDR2 is ANQGSEA. Trimming removed 6 bases at V and 2 bases at J, with 11 bases between. The CDR3 spans 13 residues. The CDR3 coding sequence is TGCAGCGTAGCCGGGACAACCTACAATGAGCAGTTCTTC. Its protein product is CSVAGTTYNEQFF.

There are many counts of this clonotype. This chain links TRBV12-3 or TRBV12-4 with TRBJ1-6, with D uncertain. The CDR3 contains 12 residues. V was cut by 3 bases and J by 9 bases, with 6 bases left in between. CDR3 in amino acids: CASSFFGSPLHF. As DNA, the CDR3 is TGTGCCAGCAGTTTTTTTGGTTCACCCCTCCACTTT.

This chain joins TRBV5-1 and TRBJ2-5; D call uncertain. CDR1 is SGHRS, CDR2 YFSETQ, per germline. There are 14 residues in the CDR3. Trimming removed 6 bases at V and 2 bases at J, with 14 bases between. Here the CDR3 reads CASTRAVGQETQYF. The CDR3 DNA reads TGCGCCAGCACTCGAGCAGTTGGGCAAGAGACCCAGTACTTC.

This clonotype has a count of ten or more. This chain connects TRBV20-1 to TRBJ1-1; D is unclear. V shed 6 bases and J shed 1 base, with 12 bases lying between them. The CDR3 has 13 residues. Germline values: CDR1 DFQATT, CDR2 SNEGSKA (reference sequence). The CDR3 DNA sequence: TGCAGTGCCAGACCCATTAAGAACACTGAAGCTTTCTTT. Protein product: CSARPIKNTEAFF.

This clonotype has just a few counts. It may be a read error: a sequence one base away is much more abundant. This sequence joins TRBV5-6 and TRBJ2-2; the D is unclear. The germline gives CDR1 SGHDT, CDR2 YYEEEE. CDR3 length: 11 residues. Trimming removed 4 bases from V and 4 bases from J, with 2 bases in between. The CDR3 nucleotides are TGTGCCAGCAGCACCACCGGGGAGCTGTTTTTT. Encoded protein: CASSTTGELFF.

At least ten counts were recorded for this clonotype. V and J are TRBV28 and TRBJ1-1; TRBD1 might be the D (5 bases). CDR1 is MDHEN and CDR2 is SYDVKM in the germline V gene. This CDR3 region has 14 residues. V gave up 3 bases and J gave up 8 bases, with 16 bases separating them. CDR3 DNA: TGTGCCAGCAGTTTTTTTCGGACTGAGGGGGAAGCTTTCTTT. This codes for CASSFFRTEGEAFF.

This clonotype occurred many times. The chain combines TRBV6-5 with TRBJ2-5; possible D gene TRBD1, 6 bases. The CDR3 has 15 amino acids. CDR1 MNHEY and CDR2 SVGAGI come from the germline V gene. Trimming took off 2 bases at V and 2 bases at J, with 12 bases between the two ends. The CDR3 sequence is CASSYTGLGQETQYF. The CDR3 DNA reads TGTGCCAGCAGTTACACAGGGTTGGGGCAAGAGACCCAGTACTTC.

This clonotype has a count of ten or more. The chain links TRBV12-3 or TRBV12-4 to TRBJ1-2, with D unresolved. Trimming took off 5 bases at V and 8 bases at J, with 18 bases between the two ends. The CDR3 spans 14 residues. CDR3 sequence (DNA): TGTGCCAGCAGTCCCTCCGGGTCAGCCGAGGGCTACACCTTC. The encoded protein is CASSPSGSAEGYTF.

This clonotype occurred many times. V and J are TRBV20-1 and TRBJ2-2; 7 nucleotides match TRBD2. The CDR3 is 15 amino acids. V lost 5 bases and J lost 9; bases outside the gene matches: 15. Germline values: CDR1 DFQATT, CDR2 SNEGSKA (reference sequence). The CDR3 DNA sequence: TGCAGTGCTCCCCCTTTGACTAGCATTGGTCGGGAGCTGTTTTTT. Protein: CSAPPLTSIGRELFF.

This clonotype showed up many times. J is TRBJ2-2 and V is TRBV20-1; D might be TRBD1 (5 bases). Germline values: CDR1 DFQATT, CDR2 SNEGSKA (reference sequence). Trimming cost V 5 bases and J 4 bases, with 11 bases left between them. The CDR3 spans 13 residues. Here the CDR3 DNA reads TGCAGTGCTCGACAGAGGTCCACCGGGGAGCTGTTTTTT. This encodes CSARQRSTGELFF.

This clonotype was observed at least ten times. V and J are TRBV6-5 and TRBJ2-5; D is unclear. This CDR3 region has 15 residues. With 0 bases removed from V and 1 base from J, the gap between germline ends came to 9 bases. The V gene's germline CDR1 is MNHEY and CDR2 SVGAGI. CDR3 residues: CASSYSNGPQETQYF. CDR3 nucleotides: TGTGCCAGCAGTTACTCAAATGGCCCCCAAGAGACCCAGTACTTC.

The chain recombines TRBV7-8 with TRBJ2-1; possible D gene TRBD1, 6 bases. The V gene lost 7 bases and the J gene lost 1 base, with 14 bases spanning the gap. Germline lookup yields CDR1 SGHVS and CDR2 FQNEAQ. There are 15 residues in the CDR3. CDR3 coding DNA: TGTGCCAGCACTTACAGGGAAGGGTCCTACAATGAGCAGTTCTTC. It yields the protein CASTYREGSYNEQFF.

The chain uses TRBV20-1 and TRBJ1-6; 7 bases are a match to TRBD1. There are 14 residues in the CDR3. V lost 0 bases and J lost 10; bases outside the gene matches: 6. Germline CDR1 is DFQATT and CDR2 is SNEGSKA (reference sequence). CDR3 protein: CSAREPTGESPLHF. CDR3 nucleotides: TGCAGTGCTAGAGAACCCACAGGGGAATCACCCCTCCACTTT.

This clonotype was seen more than once but under ten times. The chain uses TRBV7-2 and TRBJ1-6, with unresolved D. Germline V gene sequence: CDR1 SGHTA, CDR2 FQGNSA. Deletions cut 1 base from V and 7 bases from J, with 8 bases between. The CDR3 totals 14 residues. The CDR3, as DNA: TGTGCCAGCAGCTTAGTTTCCTTAAATTCACCCCTCCACTTT. Translating gives CASSLVSLNSPLHF.

This clonotype was observed many times. The chain joins TRBV7-6 to TRBJ1-3; D is unresolved. Trimming took off 6 bases at V and 0 bases at J, with 12 bases between the two ends. The CDR3 spans 15 residues. Germline CDR1 reads SGHVS; CDR2 reads FNYEAQ. The CDR3 region is CASRSGRTSGNTIYF. The CDR3 DNA reads as TGTGCCAGCAGATCCGGCCGGACCTCTGGAAACACCATATATTTT.

This clonotype was found many times. The chain carries TRBV6-5 and TRBJ2-7, with D possibly TRBD1 on 5 matching bases. CDR1 and CDR2 (germline): MNHEY, SVGAGI. CDR3 size: 16 residues. Trimming cost V 2 bases and J 1 base, with 15 bases left between them. The CDR3: CASSYGPRGFSYEQYF. CDR3 sequence (DNA): TGTGCCAGCAGTTACGGACCTAGGGGTTTTTCCTACGAGCAGTACTTC.

This clonotype came up many times. The CDR3 DNA reads as TGTGCCAGGACCCGTCCGGGACAGATCTTTTGTGAGCAGTACTTC. It encodes CARTRPGQIFCEQYF. The rearrangement joins TRBV12-3 or TRBV12-4 to TRBJ2-7; 7 nucleotides match TRBD1. Trimming at V came to 9 bases and at J to 7 bases, leaving 18 bases not matched to a gene. The CDR3 has 15 amino acids.

At least ten counts were recorded for this clonotype. The chain recombines TRBV28 with TRBJ2-7; TRBD2 matches at 9 bases. The CDR3 is 16 residues long. The germline CDR1 and CDR2 sequences are MDHEN and SYDVKM. V lost 4 bases to trimming and J lost 3 bases; unmatched junction nucleotides: 10. Here the CDR3 DNA reads TGTGCCAGCAGTTCGGAGACTAGCGGACCCCTCTACGAGCAGTACTTC. Translation: CASSSETSGPLYEQYF.

This clonotype was picked up many times. The chain combines TRBV10-3 with TRBJ2-7, with D maybe TRBD1 (6 bases). The CDR3 covers 16 residues. CDR1 and CDR2 (germline): ENHRY, SYGVKD. Trimming pared 0 bases from V and 2 bases from J, leaving 14 bases between. CDR3 region: CAISESIGTHTYEQYF. Here the CDR3 DNA reads TGTGCCATCAGTGAGTCGATCGGGACACACACCTACGAGCAGTACTTC.

This clonotype was recorded at least ten times. V usage is TRBV7-2 and J usage is TRBJ1-5, with 7 bases that match TRBD1. Per germline, CDR1 SGHTA and CDR2 FQGNSA. This CDR3 region has 16 residues. V lost 3 bases and J lost 2; bases outside the gene matches: 7. The CDR3 is CASSFSGTVGNQPQHF. As DNA, the CDR3 is TGTGCCAGCAGCTTTTCCGGGACAGTTGGCAATCAGCCCCAGCATTTT.

This clonotype has a count of ten or more. This chain connects TRBV2 to TRBJ1-4; D may be TRBD1 (6 bases). The CDR3 runs to 15 residues. The germline V and J ends were trimmed by 6 bases and 14 bases, with 25 bases remaining between them. The germline CDR1 and CDR2 sequences are SNHLY and FYNNEI. This CDR3 reads CASRTVSASGARLFF. CDR3 DNA sequence: TGTGCCAGCAGGACCGTCTCGGCCTCGGGGGCGAGGCTGTTTTTT.

In this sample, this clonotype turned up many times. The chain uses TRBV9 and TRBJ2-7; TRBD1 matches at 8 bases. Germline CDR1 reads SGDLS; CDR2 reads YYNGEE. V lost 3 bases and J lost 2; bases outside the gene matches: 10. This CDR3 is 16 amino acids long. CDR3 bases: TGTGCCAGCAGCGGAGGACAGGGTTCGAGGACCTACGAGCAGTACTTC. This gives the protein CASSGGQGSRTYEQYF.

In this sample, this clonotype turned up many times. This chain joins TRBV11-1 and TRBJ1-6; possibly TRBD1 for D (5 bases). CDR3 size: 15 residues. CDR1 is SGHAT, CDR2 FQDESV, per germline (reference sequence). Trimming pared 1 base from V and 5 bases from J, leaving 9 bases between. The CDR3 bases are TGTGCCAGCAGCTTAGACAGGACGAATAATTCACCCCTCCACTTT. The encoded protein is CASSLDRTNNSPLHF.